This TCR beta chain was recovered during a study of T-cell memory formation after mild COVID-19 (dated by TCRdb to the early 2020s). Notes on the research overall: TCR sequence clusters from the two donors were largely donor specific. Longitudinal TCRalpha and TCRbeta repertoire sequencing tracked T-cell clones expanding and contracting after mild COVID-19 in a couple of donors. Two young, previously healthy adult volunteers made up the cohort, one male and one female.

Ficoll-Paque density gradient centrifugation was used to isolate PBMCs. CDR1 and CDR2 are drawn from the germline V gene: SNHLY, FYNNEI. The germline ends are 12 bases apart after V is trimmed by 4 bases and J by 0 bases. The CDR3 goes from the cysteine to the phenylalanine over 16 residues. Only CDR3 DNA remains: 48 bases, in frame from the first base. The sequencing machine was an Illumina NovaSeq 6000. cDNA libraries for TCRalpha and TCRbeta were prepared by 5'RACE using constant-segment primers, with sample barcodes and unique molecular identifiers added. Trizol reagent was used to extract RNA from every sample. Amplification of the libraries took two PCR steps, and the second step added a second sample barcode plus Illumina TruSeq adapters. Sequencing of the libraries was done on an Illumina NovaSeq, producing 2 x 150 bp paired-end reads. In the authors' own workflow: Demultiplexing of reads and collapsing into UMI-guided consensus sequences were performed with migec v1.2.7. Using mixcr v2.1.11, UMI consensuses were aligned to TRA and TRB V and J templates and then assembled into clonotypes. Expanded or contracted clonotypes were those called significant by both edgeR and NoisET, with noise models trained on biological replicates. For edgeR calls, the thresholds were a false discovery rate-adjusted p below 0.01 and a log2 fold-change of 1. As an exploratory analysis of dynamics, max-normalized trajectories of the 1000 most abundant clonotypes were examined by PCA with hierarchical clustering. Each responding clone was given a CD4 or CD8 phenotype based on the CD4+ and CD8+ repertoires, which had been sequenced separately. The public reads were quality trimmed at Q25 with fastp and then assembled into clones with MiXCR by TCRdb, keeping productive beta chains. Rows are combined by CDR3 protein, so each entry shows the most common genes and DNA. The V and J calls here are based on TCRdb, not the publication. For this sample the table gives nearly 110,000 distinct CDR3 sequences, of which over 15% were detected only once. Roughly 27% of the sample goes to the ten largest clones.

Comments on this clonotype: The specificity of this receptor is unknown. It has no much larger one-base neighbor in the sample; base qualities were not kept.

Overall study outcomes, separate from this receptor: The second-wave clones that peaked on day 37 were not confirmed to be SARS-CoV-2 specific. Contracting CD4+ clones were located mainly in the CM and EM memory subsets, whereas CD8+ clones were found to be enriched in EMRA. Some responding clones were found in pre-infection memory, which suggests that pre-existing cross-reactive memory T cells took part in the SARS-CoV-2 response. The study covered only a couple of mild cases, and larger cohorts including severe cases with pre-infection samples were considered necessary. Balanced CD4/CD8 phenotypes were observed for clones contracting from day 15 to 85, whereas a bias towards CD4+ was observed for a second wave of clones expanding from day 15 to 37.

The source material was PBMCs or a T cell subset sorted from them (not recorded which). The receptor comes from an adult woman who had mild COVID-19 (a few samples of this study predate the infection). The sample titles of this study are shuffled in the database, so cell type and time point are left out; the donor was told from shared clones. The V gene is TRBV2 and the J gene is TRBJ2-2; the D gene cannot be resolved reliably. In nucleotide form, the sequence is TGTGCCAGCAGTGTAAAACACCTTTCGAACACCGGGGAGCTGTTTTTT. Its protein reads: CASSVKHLSNTGELFF.